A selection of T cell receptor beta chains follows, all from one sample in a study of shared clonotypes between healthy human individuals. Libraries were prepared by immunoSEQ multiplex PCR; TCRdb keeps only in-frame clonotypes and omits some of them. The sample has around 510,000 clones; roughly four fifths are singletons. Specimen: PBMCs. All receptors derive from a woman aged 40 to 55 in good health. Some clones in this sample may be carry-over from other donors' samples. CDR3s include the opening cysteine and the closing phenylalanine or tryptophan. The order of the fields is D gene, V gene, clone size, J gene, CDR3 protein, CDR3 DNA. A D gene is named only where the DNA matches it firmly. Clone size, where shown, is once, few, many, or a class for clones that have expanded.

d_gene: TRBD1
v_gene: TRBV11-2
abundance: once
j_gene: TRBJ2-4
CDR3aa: CANSLPWDRGPIQCF
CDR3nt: TGTGCCAACAGCTTACCCTGGGACAGGGGACCCATTCAGTGCTTC

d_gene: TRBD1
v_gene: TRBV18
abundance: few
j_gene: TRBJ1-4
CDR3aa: CASSGDRYEKLFF
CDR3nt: TGTGCCAGCTCTGGGGACAGATATGAAAAACTGTTTTTT

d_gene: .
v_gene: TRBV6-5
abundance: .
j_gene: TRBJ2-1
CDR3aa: CASSYSSQRPEQFF
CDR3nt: TGTGCCAGCAGTTACTCCTCCCAACGGCCCGAGCAGTTCTTC

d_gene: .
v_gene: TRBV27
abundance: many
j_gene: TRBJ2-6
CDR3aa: CASSLTGRGANVLTF
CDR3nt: TGTGCCAGCAGTTTAACAGGGCGTGGGGCCAACGTCCTGACTTTC

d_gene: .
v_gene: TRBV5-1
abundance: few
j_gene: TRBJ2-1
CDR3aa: CASSLVDEQFF
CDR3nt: TGCGCCAGCAGCTTGGTGGATGAGCAGTTCTTC

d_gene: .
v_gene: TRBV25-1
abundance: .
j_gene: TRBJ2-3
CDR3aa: CASSEYGGRGTDTQYF
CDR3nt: TGTGCCAGCAGTGAGTATGGAGGACGGGGCACAGATACGCAGTATTTT

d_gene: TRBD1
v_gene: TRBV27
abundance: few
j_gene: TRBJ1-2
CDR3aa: CASSIGTGKDYGYTF
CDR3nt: TGTGCCAGCAGTATCGGGACAGGGAAGGACTATGGCTACACCTTC

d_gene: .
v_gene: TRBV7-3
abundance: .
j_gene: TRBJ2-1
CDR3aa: CASSSTTGFSSYNEQFF
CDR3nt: TGTGCCAGCAGCTCAACCACCGGTTTTAGCTCCTACAATGAGCAGTTCTTC

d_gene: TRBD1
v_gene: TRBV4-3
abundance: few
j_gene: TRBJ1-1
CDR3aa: CASSQHRGQGIPEAFF
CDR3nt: TGCGCCAGCAGCCAACACCGCGGACAGGGGATCCCTGAAGCTTTCTTT

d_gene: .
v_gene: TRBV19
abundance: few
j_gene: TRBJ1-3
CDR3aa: CASRSSGNTIYF
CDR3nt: TGTGCCAGTAGGAGCTCTGGAAACACCATATATTTT

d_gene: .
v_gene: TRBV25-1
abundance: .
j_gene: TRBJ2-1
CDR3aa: CASSGVPTIDEQFF
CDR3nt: TGTGCCAGCAGTGGCGTTCCCACGATCGATGAGCAGTTCTTC